This T cell receptor beta chain stems from a study of blood T cell repertoires in COVID-19. Turning to the study itself: Collection of acute and convalescent COVID-19 samples took place in the United States, Italy and Spain. T cells, B-cell-depleted T cells, or PBMCs supplied cDNA or gDNA.

This CDR3 spans 13 amino acids. V lost 4 bases and J 6 bases, leaving 10 bases between the germline ends. Germline loops: CDR1 LGHNA, CDR2 YSLEER. Cohort assignment relied on participant-reported clinical history. Sequencing used immunoSEQ multiplex PCR; TCRdb keeps in-frame clones, though not all of them. The data show 130,000 or so clones, roughly 84% seen once. V gene TRBV4-3 combines with J gene TRBJ2-1; D is ambiguous. The sequenced sample was PBMCs or T cells enriched from blood (not recorded which). The clonotype was recovered from a young woman who had recovered from COVID-19. The DNA of the CDR3 is TGCGCCAGCAGCCGCGCGTGGGCCAATGAGCAGTTCTTC. It encodes CASSRAWANEQFF.